This T cell receptor (beta chain) was obtained from a study of blood T cell repertoires in COVID-19. For the study at large: From the United States, Italy and Spain came samples of acute and convalescent COVID-19. In each case, the material was cDNA or gDNA derived from T cells, B-cell-depleted T cells, or PBMCs.

The CDR3 runs 18 residues. With 4 bases clipped from V and 4 bases from J, the junction kept 14 bases outside the gene matches. Germline lookup yields CDR1 LNHDA and CDR2 SQIVND (reference sequence). Under the authors' procedure: From reference gene primer amplification, estimates of nucleated cell counts were derived. Clones were read by immunoSEQ multiplex PCR, and TCRdb kept only the in-frame ones, dropping some. From that table come the V and J calls and clone size; the DNA was used to work out D and trimming. The profile shows roughly 400,000 clones, about 89% of them singletons. The receptor's source is a woman in her sixties or seventies with COVID-19, enrolled during active disease. The chain is built from TRBV19 and TRBJ2-1; 9 nucleotides match TRBD2. The sample consisted of peripheral blood. The CDR3 DNA reads TGTGCCAGTAGTACAAGGCTACCTAGCGGGGTGGGTTACAATGAGCAGTTCTTC. It specifies CASSTRLPSGVGYNEQFF.